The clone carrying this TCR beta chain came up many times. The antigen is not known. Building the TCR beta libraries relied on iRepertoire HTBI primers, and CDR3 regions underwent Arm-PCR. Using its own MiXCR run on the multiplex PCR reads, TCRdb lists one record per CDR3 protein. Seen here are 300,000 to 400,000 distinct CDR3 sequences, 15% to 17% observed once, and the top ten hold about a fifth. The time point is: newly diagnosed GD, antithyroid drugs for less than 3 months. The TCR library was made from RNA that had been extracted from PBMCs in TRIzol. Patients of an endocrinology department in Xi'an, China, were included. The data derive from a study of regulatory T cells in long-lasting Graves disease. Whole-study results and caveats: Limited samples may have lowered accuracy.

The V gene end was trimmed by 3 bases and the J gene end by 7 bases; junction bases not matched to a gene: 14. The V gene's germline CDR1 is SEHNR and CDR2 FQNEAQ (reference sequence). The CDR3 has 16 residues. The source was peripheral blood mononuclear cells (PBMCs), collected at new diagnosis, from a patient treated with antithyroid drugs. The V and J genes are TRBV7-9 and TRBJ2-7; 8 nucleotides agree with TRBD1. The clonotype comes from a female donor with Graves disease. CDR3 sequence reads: CASSFLTRTGKGEQYF. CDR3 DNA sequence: TGTGCCAGCAGCTTTCTAACCAGGACAGGGAAGGGAGAGCAGTACTTC.